The entry below describes one TCR beta chain. This specimen comes from a study of blood T cell repertoires in COVID-19. Study as a whole: Sample material is recorded as cDNA or gDNA derived from T cells, B-cell-depleted T cells, or PBMCs.

As handled by the study authors: Counts of nucleated cells, estimated from reference gene primer amplification, were obtained. Only in-frame clones appear in the TCRdb table, and some are missing; sequencing was by immunoSEQ multiplex PCR. V, J and clone size are taken as reported in that table, and D and trimming were inferred from the DNA itself. The table lists about 120,000 clones, 87% of them singletons. The CDR3 runs 14 residues. CDR1 SGHRS and CDR2 YFSETQ come from the germline V gene. V gave up 7 bases and J gave up 0 bases, with 12 bases separating them. V usage is TRBV5-1 and J usage is TRBJ2-3; D is uncertain. Sequencing was done on a sample of peripheral blood. The sequence derives from an older woman with acute or convalescent COVID-19. The CDR3, as DNA: TGCGCCAGCTCCGTCGATGGCAGCACAGATACGCAGTATTTT. It specifies CASSVDGSTDTQYF.